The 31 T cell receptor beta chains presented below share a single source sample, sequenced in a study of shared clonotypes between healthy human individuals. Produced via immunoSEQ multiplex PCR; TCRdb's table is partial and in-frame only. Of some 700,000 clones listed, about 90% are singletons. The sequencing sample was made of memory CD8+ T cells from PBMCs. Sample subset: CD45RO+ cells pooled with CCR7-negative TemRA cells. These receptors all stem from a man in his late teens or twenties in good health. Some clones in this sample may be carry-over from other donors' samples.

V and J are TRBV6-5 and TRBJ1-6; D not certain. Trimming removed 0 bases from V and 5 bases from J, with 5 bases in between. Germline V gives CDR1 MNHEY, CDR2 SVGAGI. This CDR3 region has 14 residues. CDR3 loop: CASSYSKNNSPLHF. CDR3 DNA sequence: TGTGCCAGCAGTTACTCAAAGAATAATTCACCCCTCCACTTT.

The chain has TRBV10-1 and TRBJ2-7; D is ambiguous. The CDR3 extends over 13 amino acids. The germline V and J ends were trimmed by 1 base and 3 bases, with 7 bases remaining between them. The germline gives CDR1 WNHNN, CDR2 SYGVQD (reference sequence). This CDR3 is CASSELTGYEQYF. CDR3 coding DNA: TGCGCCAGCAGTGAGTTGACTGGCTACGAGCAGTACTTC.

The CDR3 protein is CASSVGGSGRAGEQFF. The CDR3 nucleotides read TGTGCCAGCAGCGTAGGTGGTAGCGGGAGGGCAGGAGAGCAGTTCTTC. The V call is TRBV9, the J call TRBJ2-1, with 11 bases identical to TRBD2. The trim removed 0 bases at V and 10 bases at J, leaving 9 bases unmatched. CDR1 and CDR2 from the germline V gene are SGDLS and YYNGEE. The CDR3 runs 16 residues.

CDR3 sequence (DNA): TGTGCCTGGAGTGCCGGAGAGGGTTCCTATGGCTACACCTTC. Encoded protein: CAWSAGEGSYGYTF. The J gene is TRBJ1-2, the V gene TRBV30, with unresolved D. Trimming left V 1 base short and J 4 bases short, with 13 bases between. The CDR3 runs to 14 residues. Germline loops: CDR1 GTSNPN, CDR2 SVGIG (reference sequence).

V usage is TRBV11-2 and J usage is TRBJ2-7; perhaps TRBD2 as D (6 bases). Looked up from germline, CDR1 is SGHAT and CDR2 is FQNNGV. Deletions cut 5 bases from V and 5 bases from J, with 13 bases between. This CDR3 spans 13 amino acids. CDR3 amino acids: CASSLGRSDEQYF. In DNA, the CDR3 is TGTGCCAGCAGCCTCGGGAGATCGGACGAGCAGTACTTC.

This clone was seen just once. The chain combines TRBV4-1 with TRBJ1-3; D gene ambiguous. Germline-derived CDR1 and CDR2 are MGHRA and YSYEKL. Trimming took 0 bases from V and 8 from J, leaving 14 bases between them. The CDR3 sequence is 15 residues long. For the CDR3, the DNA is TGCGCCAGCAGCCAAGACGCGCTTGGGCGGGACACCATATATTTT. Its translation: CASSQDALGRDTIYF.

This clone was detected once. This CDR3 is CASSRVGTGDEQYF. In DNA, the CDR3 is TGTGCCAGCAGTAGAGTCGGGACAGGGGACGAGCAGTACTTC. This chain uses TRBV27 with TRBJ2-7, with 10 bases that match TRBD1. Germline V lookup: CDR1 MNHEY, CDR2 SMNVEV (reference sequence). The J segment lost 5 bases and the V segment lost 5 bases, leaving 6 bases of the junction unmatched. This CDR3 is built from 14 residues.

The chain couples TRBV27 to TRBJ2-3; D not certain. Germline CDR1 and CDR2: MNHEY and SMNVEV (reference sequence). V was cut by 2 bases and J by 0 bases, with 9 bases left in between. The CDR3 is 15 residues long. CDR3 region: CASSLRWASTDTQYF. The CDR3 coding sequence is TGTGCCAGCAGTTTAAGGTGGGCTAGCACAGATACGCAGTATTTT.

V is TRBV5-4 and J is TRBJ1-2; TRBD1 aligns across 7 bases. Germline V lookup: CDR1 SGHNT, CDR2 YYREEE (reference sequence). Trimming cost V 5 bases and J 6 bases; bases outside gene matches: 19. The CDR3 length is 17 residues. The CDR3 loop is CASRYKIPGQLQDGYTF. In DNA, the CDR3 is TGTGCCAGCAGATATAAAATTCCGGGACAGCTGCAAGATGGCTACACCTTC.

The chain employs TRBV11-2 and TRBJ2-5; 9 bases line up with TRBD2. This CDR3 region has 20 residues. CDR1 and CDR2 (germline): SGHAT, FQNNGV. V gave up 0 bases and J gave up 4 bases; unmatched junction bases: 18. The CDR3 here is CASSLDVRGLAHHEVETQYF. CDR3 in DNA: TGTGCCAGCAGCTTAGACGTCAGAGGACTAGCGCATCACGAGGTAGAGACCCAGTACTTC. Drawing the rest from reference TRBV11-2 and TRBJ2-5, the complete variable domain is EAGVAQSPRYKIIEKRQSVAFWCNPISGHATLYWYQQILGQGPKLLIQFQNNGVVDDSQLPKDRFSAERLKGVDSTLKIQPAKLEDSAVYLCASSLDVRGLAHHEVETQYFGPGTRLLVL.

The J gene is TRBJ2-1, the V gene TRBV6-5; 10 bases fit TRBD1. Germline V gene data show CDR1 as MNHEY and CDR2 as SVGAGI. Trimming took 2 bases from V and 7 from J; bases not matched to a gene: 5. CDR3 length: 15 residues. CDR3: CASSYGTGEVNEQFF. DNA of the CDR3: TGTGCCAGCAGTTACGGGACAGGGGAGGTGAATGAGCAGTTCTTC.

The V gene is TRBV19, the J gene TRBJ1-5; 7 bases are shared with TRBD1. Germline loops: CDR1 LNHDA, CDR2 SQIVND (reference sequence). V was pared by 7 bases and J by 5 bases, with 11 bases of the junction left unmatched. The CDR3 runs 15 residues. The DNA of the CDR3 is TGTGCCAGTACTTACTCGGACAGGAGCCATCAGCCCCAGCATTTT. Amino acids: CASTYSDRSHQPQHF.

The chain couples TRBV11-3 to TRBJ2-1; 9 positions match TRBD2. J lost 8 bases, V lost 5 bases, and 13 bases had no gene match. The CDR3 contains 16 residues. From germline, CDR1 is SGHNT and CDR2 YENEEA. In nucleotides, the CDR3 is TGTGCCAGCAGCCCTAGCGGGAAAAACCTTAGGGATGAGCAGTTCTTC. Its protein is CASSPSGKNLRDEQFF.

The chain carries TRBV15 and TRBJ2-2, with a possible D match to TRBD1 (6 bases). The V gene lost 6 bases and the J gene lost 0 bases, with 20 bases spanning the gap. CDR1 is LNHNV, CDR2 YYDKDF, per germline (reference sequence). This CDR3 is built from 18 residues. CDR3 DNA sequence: TGTGCCACCAGAAGGGGCCAGGGGTTCTTGTCGAACACCGGGGAGCTGTTTTTT. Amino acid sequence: CATRRGQGFLSNTGELFF. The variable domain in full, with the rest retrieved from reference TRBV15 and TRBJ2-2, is DAMVIQNPRYQVTQFGKPVTLSCSQTLNHNVMYWYQQKSSQAPKLLFHYYDKDFNNEADTPDNFQSRRPNTSFCFLDIRSPGLGDTAMYLCATRRGQGFLSNTGELFFGEGSRLTVL.

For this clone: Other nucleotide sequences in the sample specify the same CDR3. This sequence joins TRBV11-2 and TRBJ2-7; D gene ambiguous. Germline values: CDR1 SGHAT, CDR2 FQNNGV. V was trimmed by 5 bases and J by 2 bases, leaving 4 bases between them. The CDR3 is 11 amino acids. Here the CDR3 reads CASSLAYEQYF. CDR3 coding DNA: TGTGCCAGCAGCCTAGCCTACGAGCAGTACTTC.

The CDR3 nucleotides are TGTGCCAGCAGGATCGGACTAGCGAAGTACAATGAGCAGTTCTTC. It is translated as CASRIGLAKYNEQFF. The genes are TRBV27 and TRBJ2-1; TRBD2 aligns across 9 bases. V trimming: 6 bases; J trimming: 4 bases; junction bases outside the gene matches: 7. Germline V gene sequence: CDR1 MNHEY, CDR2 SMNVEV (reference sequence). CDR3 length: 15 residues.

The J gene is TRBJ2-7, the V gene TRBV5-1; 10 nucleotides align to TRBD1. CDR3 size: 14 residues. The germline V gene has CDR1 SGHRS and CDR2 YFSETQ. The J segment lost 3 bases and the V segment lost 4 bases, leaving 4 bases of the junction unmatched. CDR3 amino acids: CASSPGQGNYEQYF. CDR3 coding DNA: TGCGCCAGCAGCCCGGGACAGGGGAACTACGAGCAGTACTTC. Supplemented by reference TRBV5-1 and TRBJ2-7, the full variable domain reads KAGVTQTPRYLIKTRGQQVTLSCSPISGHRSVSWYQQTPGQGLQFLFEYFSETQRNKGNFPGRFSGRQFSNSRSEMNVSTLELGDSALYLCASSPGQGNYEQYFGPGTRLTVT.

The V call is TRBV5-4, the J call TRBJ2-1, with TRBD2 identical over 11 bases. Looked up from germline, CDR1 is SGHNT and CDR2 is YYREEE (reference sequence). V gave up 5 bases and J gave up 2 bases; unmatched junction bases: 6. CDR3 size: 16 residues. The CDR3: CASSSRLAGTYNEQFF. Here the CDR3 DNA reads TGTGCCAGCAGTAGCCGACTAGCGGGGACCTACAATGAGCAGTTCTTC.

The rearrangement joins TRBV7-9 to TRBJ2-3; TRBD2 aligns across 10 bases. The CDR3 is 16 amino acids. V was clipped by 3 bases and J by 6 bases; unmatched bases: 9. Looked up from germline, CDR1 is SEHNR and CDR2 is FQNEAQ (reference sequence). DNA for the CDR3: TGTGCCAGCAGCTTCCCCAGCGGGAGGGCCGCGGATACGCAGTATTTT. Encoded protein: CASSFPSGRAADTQYF.

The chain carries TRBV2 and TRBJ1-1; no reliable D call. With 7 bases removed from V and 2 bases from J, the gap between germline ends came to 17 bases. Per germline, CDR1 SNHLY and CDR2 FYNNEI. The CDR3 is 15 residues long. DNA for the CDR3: TGTGCCAGCAACCCATGGCCGGAGGAAAACACTGAAGCTTTCTTT. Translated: CASNPWPEENTEAFF.

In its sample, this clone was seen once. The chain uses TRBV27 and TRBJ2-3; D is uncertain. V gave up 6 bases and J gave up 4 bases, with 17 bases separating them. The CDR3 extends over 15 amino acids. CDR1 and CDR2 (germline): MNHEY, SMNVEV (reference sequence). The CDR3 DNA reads TGTGCCAGCAGATACGTCATGGATACACCAGATACGCAGTATTTT. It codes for CASRYVMDTPDTQYF.

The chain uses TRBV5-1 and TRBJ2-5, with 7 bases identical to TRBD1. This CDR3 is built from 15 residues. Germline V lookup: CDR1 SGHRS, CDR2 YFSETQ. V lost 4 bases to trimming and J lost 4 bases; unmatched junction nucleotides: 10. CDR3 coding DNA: TGCGCCAGCAGCGAAATAGGGGGCGCAGGAGAGACCCAGTACTTC. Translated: CASSEIGGAGETQYF.

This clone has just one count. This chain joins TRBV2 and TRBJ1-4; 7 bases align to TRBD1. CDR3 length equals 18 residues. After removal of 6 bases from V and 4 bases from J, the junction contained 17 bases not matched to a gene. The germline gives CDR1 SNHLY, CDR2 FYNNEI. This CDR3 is CASRTIRTGGSGNEKLFF. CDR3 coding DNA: TGTGCCAGCAGGACCATAAGGACAGGTGGCAGCGGTAATGAAAAACTGTTTTTT.

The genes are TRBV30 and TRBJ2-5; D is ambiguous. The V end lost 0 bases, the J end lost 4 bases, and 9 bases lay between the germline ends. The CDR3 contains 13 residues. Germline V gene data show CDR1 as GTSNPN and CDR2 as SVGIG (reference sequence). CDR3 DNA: TGTGCCTGGAGTGTACACGGCGGAGAGACCCAGTACTTC. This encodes CAWSVHGGETQYF. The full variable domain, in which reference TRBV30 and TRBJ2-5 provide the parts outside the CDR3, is SQTIHQWPATLVQPVGSPLSLECTVEGTSNPNLYWYRQAAGRGLQLLFYSVGIGQISSEVPQNLSASRPQDRQFILSSKKLLLSDSGFYLCAWSVHGGETQYFGPGTRLLVL.

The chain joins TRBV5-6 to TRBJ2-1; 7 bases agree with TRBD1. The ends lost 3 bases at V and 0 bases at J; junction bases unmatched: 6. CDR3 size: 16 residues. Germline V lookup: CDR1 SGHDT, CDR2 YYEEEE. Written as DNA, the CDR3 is TGTGCCAGCAGCTCGACCCGACAGGGCTCCTACAATGAGCAGTTCTTC. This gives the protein CASSSTRQGSYNEQFF.

The CDR3 here is CATSFEWQARIPAFF. The CDR3 nucleotides are TGTGCCACCAGCTTTGAATGGCAAGCCCGAATCCCAGCTTTCTTT. The chain carries TRBV15 and TRBJ1-1; no reliable D call. The CDR3 consists of 15 residues. Germline V gene sequence: CDR1 LNHNV, CDR2 YYDKDF (reference sequence). V was shortened by 5 bases and J by 10 bases, with 23 bases between the two germline ends.

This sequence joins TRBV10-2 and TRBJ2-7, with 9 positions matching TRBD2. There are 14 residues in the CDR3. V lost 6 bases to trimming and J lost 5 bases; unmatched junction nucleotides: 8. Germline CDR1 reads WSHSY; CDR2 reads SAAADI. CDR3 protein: CASRDYLAGHEQYF. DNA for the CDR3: TGCGCCAGCAGGGATTATCTAGCGGGACACGAGCAGTACTTC.

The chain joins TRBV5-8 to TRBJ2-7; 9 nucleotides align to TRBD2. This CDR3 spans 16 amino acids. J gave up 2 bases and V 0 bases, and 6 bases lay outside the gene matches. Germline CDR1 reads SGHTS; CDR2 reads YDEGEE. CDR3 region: CASSLAVIAGAYEQYF. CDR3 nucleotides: TGTGCCAGCAGCTTGGCCGTGATAGCGGGAGCCTACGAGCAGTACTTC.

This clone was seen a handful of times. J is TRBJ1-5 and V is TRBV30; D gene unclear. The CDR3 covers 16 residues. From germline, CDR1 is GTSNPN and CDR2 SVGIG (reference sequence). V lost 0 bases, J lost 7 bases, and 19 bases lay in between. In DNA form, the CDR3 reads TGTGCCTGGAGTGTACGGGTGGATTGGGCAATCCAGCCCCAGCATTTT. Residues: CAWSVRVDWAIQPQHF.

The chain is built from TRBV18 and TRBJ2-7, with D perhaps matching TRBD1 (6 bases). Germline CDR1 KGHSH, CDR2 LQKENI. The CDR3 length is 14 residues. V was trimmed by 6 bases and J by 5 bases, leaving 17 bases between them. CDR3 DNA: TGTGCCAGCTCCGAAGACCGTGGGACAAACGAGCAGTACTTC. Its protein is CASSEDRGTNEQYF.

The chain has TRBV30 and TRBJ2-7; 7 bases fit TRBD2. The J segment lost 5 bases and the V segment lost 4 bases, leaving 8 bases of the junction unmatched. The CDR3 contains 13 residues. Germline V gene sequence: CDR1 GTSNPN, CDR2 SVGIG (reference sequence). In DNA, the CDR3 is TGTGCCTGGATCCCGCGGGAGCTGCACGAGCAGTACTTC. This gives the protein CAWIPRELHEQYF.